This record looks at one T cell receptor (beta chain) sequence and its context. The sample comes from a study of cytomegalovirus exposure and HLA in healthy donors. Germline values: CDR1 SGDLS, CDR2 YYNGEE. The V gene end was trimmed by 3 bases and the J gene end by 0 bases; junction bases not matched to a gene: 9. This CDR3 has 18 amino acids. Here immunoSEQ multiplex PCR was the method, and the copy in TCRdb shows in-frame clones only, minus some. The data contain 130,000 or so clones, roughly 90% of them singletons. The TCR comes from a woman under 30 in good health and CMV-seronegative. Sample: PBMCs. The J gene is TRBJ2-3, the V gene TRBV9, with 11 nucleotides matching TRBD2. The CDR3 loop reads CASSAGPGTSGSTDTQYF. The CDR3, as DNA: TGTGCCAGCAGCGCGGGACCTGGGACTAGCGGCAGCACAGATACGCAGTATTTT.